The 23 T cell receptor beta chains listed next were all sequenced from one sample in a study of blood T cell repertoires in COVID-19. Libraries were prepared by immunoSEQ multiplex PCR; TCRdb keeps only in-frame clonotypes and omits some of them. The sample contains more than 200,000 clones, more than 85% of which appear only once. Sequencing used peripheral blood. Every receptor here comes from an older woman with COVID-19, enrolled during active disease.

To note about this clone: At the DNA level, this CDR3 is encoded by other sequences in the same sample as well. J is TRBJ1-5 and V is TRBV3-1 (or the pseudogene TRBV3-2); perhaps TRBD1 as D (5 bases). There are 12 residues in the CDR3. Germline lookup yields CDR1 LGHDT and CDR2 YNNKEL (reference sequence). With 6 bases removed from V and 4 bases from J, the gap between germline ends came to 7 bases. The CDR3 DNA follows: TGTGCCAGCAGTCCAGGGAATCAGCCCCAGCATTTT. This gives the protein CASSPGNQPQHF.

The V gene is TRBV9, the J gene TRBJ2-1, with D tentatively TRBD1 (6 bases). Trimming cost V 4 bases and J 6 bases, with 20 bases left between them. Per the germline V gene, CDR1 is SGDLS and CDR2 is YYNGEE. The CDR3 extends over 16 amino acids. The CDR3 nucleotides are TGTGCCAGCAGCACATCCGCTAGCATAGGGGGCAATGAGCAGTTCTTC. It encodes CASSTSASIGGNEQFF.

The rearrangement uses TRBV6-5 and TRBJ1-1; 8 nucleotides line up with TRBD1. This CDR3 spans 14 amino acids. The germline CDR1 and CDR2 sequences are MNHEY and SVGAGI. V shed 8 bases and J 11 bases; nucleotides not matched to a gene: 16. The CDR3 spells CASHLQGVSDRAFF. DNA for the CDR3: TGTGCCAGCCACCTACAGGGGGTCTCAGATAGGGCTTTCTTT.

The chain joins TRBV18 to TRBJ1-5, with TRBD1 matching over 8 bases. With V trimmed by 6 bases and J by 6 bases, 7 bases remained unmatched. There are 14 residues in the CDR3. Germline V gene lookup returns CDR1 KGHSH and CDR2 LQKENI. In nucleotides, the CDR3 is TGTGCCAGCTCCCCCGCAGGGGGCATTCAGCCCCAGCATTTT. It yields the protein CASSPAGGIQPQHF.

This clone came up a few times. The chain combines TRBV7-9 with TRBJ1-4; 7 positions agree with TRBD1. The germline CDR1 and CDR2 sequences are SEHNR and FQNEAQ (reference sequence). V shed 5 bases and J 8 bases; nucleotides not matched to a gene: 11. CDR3 length equals 15 residues. The CDR3 loop is CASSPSGGDKEKLFF. The CDR3 DNA follows: TGTGCCAGCAGCCCCTCAGGGGGAGACAAAGAAAAACTGTTTTTT. Supplemented by reference TRBV7-9 and TRBJ1-4, the full variable domain reads DTGVSQNPRHKITKRGQNVTFRCDPISEHNRLYWYRQTLGQGPEFLTYFQNEAQLEKSRLLSDRFSAERPKGSFSTLEIQRTEQGDSAMYLCASSPSGGDKEKLFFGSGTQLSVL.

This clone was recorded once. This rearrangement joins TRBV5-1 to TRBJ1-1, with D unresolved. Germline CDR1 SGHRS, CDR2 YFSETQ. V was pared by 0 bases and J by 3 bases, with 6 bases between. The CDR3 has 13 residues. The CDR3 protein is CASSLVDYTEAFF. The CDR3 coding sequence is TGCGCCAGCAGCTTGGTGGACTACACTGAAGCTTTCTTT.

The rearrangement joins TRBV7-3 to TRBJ1-2; TRBD1 agrees at 7 bases. The CDR3 is made up of 15 amino acids. V trimming: 4 bases; J trimming: 4 bases; junction bases outside the gene matches: 9. CDR1 and CDR2 (germline): SGHTA, FQGTGA. The CDR3 spells CASSYTAGDSYGYTF. The CDR3 DNA follows: TGTGCCAGCAGCTACACTGCAGGGGACAGCTATGGCTACACCTTC.

The chain joins TRBV6-6 to TRBJ1-1; the match to TRBD1 covers 8 bases. Germline-derived CDR1 and CDR2 are MNHNY and SVGAGI (reference sequence). This CDR3 comprises 15 residues. V dropped 5 bases and J dropped 8; count of bases not matched to a gene: 13. In DNA form, the CDR3 reads TGTGCCAGCAGTCCCATTGGGACAGGATATCCCGAAGCTTTCTTT. The encoded protein is CASSPIGTGYPEAFF.

The V and J genes are TRBV28 and TRBJ2-5; D not certain. The CDR3 loop spans 12 amino acids. Germline CDR1 MDHEN, CDR2 SYDVKM. The ends were cut back, 6 bases at V and 5 bases at J, with 10 bases in the middle. The CDR3 sequence is CASRQSWETQYF. The CDR3 DNA is TGTGCCAGCAGGCAAAGCTGGGAGACCCAGTACTTC.

The genes are TRBV19 and TRBJ1-6; D is perhaps TRBD1 (5 bases). CDR1 is LNHDA, CDR2 SQIVND, per germline (reference sequence). There are 14 residues in the CDR3. The V end was cut by 6 bases, the J end by 4 bases, with 10 bases between. CDR3 nucleotide sequence: TGTGCCAGTAGAGGGGAAGCATATAATTCACCCCTCCACTTT. Its protein is CASRGEAYNSPLHF.

The gene calls are TRBV30 and TRBJ1-1, with 8 bases that match TRBD1. The CDR3 sequence is 13 residues long. The V segment lost 4 bases and the J segment 8 bases; nucleotides outside the gene matches: 9. The germline V gene has CDR1 GTSNPN and CDR2 SVGIG (reference sequence). CDR3 bases: TGTGCCTGGAATCCAGGGGGCCTCCCAGAAGCTTTCTTT. Protein product: CAWNPGGLPEAFF.

The chain uses TRBV5-4 and TRBJ2-4; no definite D call. V lost 0 bases, J lost 0 bases, and 7 bases lay in between. The length of the CDR3 is 15 residues. The germline CDR1 and CDR2 sequences are SGHNT and YYREEE (reference sequence). The CDR3 protein is CASSLDSVAKNIQYF. The CDR3, as DNA: TGTGCCAGCAGCTTGGACAGTGTAGCCAAAAACATTCAGTACTTC.

This clone was recorded only once. The same CDR3 also results from other DNA sequences found in this sample. V is TRBV5-1 and J is TRBJ2-7; 15 nucleotides line up with TRBD2. Germline V CDR1 and CDR2: SGHRS, YFSETQ. CDR3 length equals 17 residues. With V trimmed by 4 bases and J by 2 bases, 7 bases remained unmatched. The CDR3 here is CASSNGLAGGPTYEQYF. CDR3 nucleotide sequence: TGCGCCAGCAGCAACGGACTAGCGGGAGGGCCCACCTACGAGCAGTACTTC.

This clone was seen a single time. The chain recombines TRBV25-1 with TRBJ1-1, with D perhaps matching TRBD1 (6 bases). V lost 3 bases and J 4 bases, leaving 24 bases between the germline ends. Germline loops: CDR1 MGHDK, CDR2 SYGVNS. The CDR3 loop spans 18 amino acids. The CDR3 here is CASSDEKGGLVVSTEAFF. CDR3 DNA sequence: TGTGCCAGCAGTGATGAAAAGGGGGGGCTGGTAGTGAGCACTGAAGCTTTCTTT. Filled out from reference TRBV25-1 and TRBJ1-1, the complete variable domain reads EADIYQTPRYLVIGTGKKITLECSQTMGHDKMYWYQQDPGMELHLIHYSYGVNSTEKGDLSSESTVSRIRTEHFPLTLESARPSHTSQYLCASSDEKGGLVVSTEAFFGQGTRLTVV.

The V call is TRBV5-1, the J call TRBJ2-2, with D unclear. CDR3 length: 14 amino acids. The V gene's germline CDR1 is SGHRS and CDR2 YFSETQ. Trimming shortened V by 3 bases and J by 11 bases, and 17 bases separated the two germline ends. CDR3 nucleotides: TGCGCCAGCAGCTCGGCGACTGGAGTCGGCGAGCTGTTTTTT. Residues: CASSSATGVGELFF. Full variable domain (rest looked up from reference TRBV5-1 and TRBJ2-2): KAGVTQTPRYLIKTRGQQVTLSCSPISGHRSVSWYQQTPGQGLQFLFEYFSETQRNKGNFPGRFSGRQFSNSRSEMNVSTLELGDSALYLCASSSATGVGELFFGEGSRLTVL.

The chain employs TRBV18 and TRBJ1-6, with 10 positions matching TRBD1. This CDR3 has 14 amino acids. V lost 5 bases to trimming and J lost 14 bases; unmatched junction nucleotides: 9. Germline V gene lookup returns CDR1 KGHSH and CDR2 LQKENI. CDR3 protein: CASSDRDRGLSLHF. The CDR3 DNA reads TGTGCCAGCTCAGACCGGGACAGGGGATTGTCCCTCCACTTT.

In its sample, this clone was seen a few times. The J gene is TRBJ1-5, the V gene TRBV19; D possibly corresponds to TRBD1 (5 bases). The germline V gene has CDR1 LNHDA and CDR2 SQIVND (reference sequence). CDR3 length equals 14 residues. Deletions cut 5 bases from V and 0 bases from J, with 8 bases between. Here the CDR3 reads CASSLGGSNQPQHF. The DNA for the CDR3 is TGTGCCAGTAGTCTCGGGGGTAGCAATCAGCCCCAGCATTTT.

The chain uses TRBV7-3 and TRBJ2-2, with 8 bases fitting TRBD2. The CDR3 has 18 amino acids. Germline loops: CDR1 SGHTA, CDR2 FQGTGA. V gave up 5 bases and J gave up 2 bases; unmatched junction bases: 13. The CDR3 region is CASSPFSRSGVNTGELFF. In nucleotides, the CDR3 is TGTGCCAGCAGCCCCTTTTCGCGTAGCGGGGTAAACACCGGGGAGCTGTTTTTT.

The chain has TRBV28 and TRBJ1-1, with 9 bases identical to TRBD1. The CDR3 runs to 15 residues. J lost 4 bases, V lost 4 bases, and 7 bases had no gene match. Per germline, CDR1 MDHEN and CDR2 SYDVKM. The DNA of the CDR3 is TGTGCCAGCAGTTCATACAGGGGGCAGGTCACTGAAGCTTTCTTT. Translating gives CASSSYRGQVTEAFF.

V usage is TRBV27 and J usage is TRBJ1-5; D remains unclear. The V gene's germline CDR1 is MNHEY and CDR2 SMNVEV (reference sequence). The CDR3 is 13 amino acids. V shed 3 bases and J shed 8 bases, with 11 bases lying between them. The CDR3 sequence is CASSLGLMKPQHF. The CDR3, as DNA: TGTGCCAGCAGTTTGGGCCTAATGAAGCCCCAGCATTTT.

The chain combines TRBV7-8 with TRBJ2-7; no clear D. Germline V CDR1 and CDR2: SGHVS, FQNEAQ. Trimming took 0 bases from V and 0 from J, leaving 12 bases between them. CDR3 length equals 16 residues. The chain's CDR3 is CASSLALRMSSYEQYF. CDR3 DNA: TGTGCCAGCAGCTTAGCGCTAAGAATGAGCTCCTACGAGCAGTACTTC. The full variable domain, its missing parts supplied by reference TRBV7-8 and TRBJ2-7, is GAGVSQSPRYKVAKRGQDVALRCDPISGHVSLFWYQQALGQGPEFLTYFQNEAQLDKSGLPSDRFFAERPEGSVSTLKIQRTQQEDSAVYLCASSLALRMSSYEQYFGPGTRLTVT.

V is TRBV3-1 (or the pseudogene TRBV3-2) and J is TRBJ2-1; TRBD1 matches at 8 bases. Trimming removed 4 bases from V and 8 bases from J; junction bases left unmatched: 13. This CDR3 is 16 amino acids long. The germline V gene has CDR1 LGHDT and CDR2 YNNKEL (reference sequence). The CDR3 nucleotides read TGTGCCAGCAGCCCAAGAGCCTTAAGGACAGGGTATGAGCAGTTCTTC. Protein sequence: CASSPRALRTGYEQFF.

The chain employs TRBV11-2 and TRBJ2-1; TRBD2 might be the D (6 bases). CDR1 is SGHAT and CDR2 is FQNNGV in the germline V gene. This CDR3 is built from 14 residues. V lost 0 bases to trimming and J lost 9 bases, with 12 bases between them. In DNA, the CDR3 is TGTGCCAGCAGCTTAGATGGAGGGTATGGTGAGCAGTTCTTC. Its translation: CASSLDGGYGEQFF.